The rows below give T cell receptor beta chains drawn from one sample of a study of blood T cell repertoires in COVID-19. Here immunoSEQ multiplex PCR was the method, and the copy in TCRdb shows in-frame clones only, minus some. The table has approximately 190,000 clones, around 76% seen once. The source material was peripheral blood. The source is an older woman with COVID-19, enrolled during active disease. Both conserved end residues are part of each CDR3. Fields, in order: V gene, clone size, J gene, D gene, CDR3 length, CDR3 DNA, CDR3 protein. D genes are given only for firm matches. Where a row states a size, it is once, few, many or the class of an expanded clone; other rows omit it.

v_gene: TRBV5-4; abundance: .; j_gene: TRBJ2-2; d_gene: .; len: 17; CDR3nt: TGTGCCAGCAGCTTCGGTGAAGGGGCGGTGAACACCGGGGAGCTGTTTTTT; CDR3aa: CASSFGEGAVNTGELFF
v_gene: TRBV11-2; abundance: once; j_gene: TRBJ1-1; d_gene: .; len: 14; CDR3nt: TGTGCCAGCAGCTTAGTTGGCGGGAACACTGAAGCTTTCTTT; CDR3aa: CASSLVGGNTEAFF
v_gene: TRBV12-3/TRBV12-4; abundance: .; j_gene: TRBJ1-2; d_gene: TRBD1; len: 13; CDR3nt: TGTGCCAGCAGCGGGGACAGGAACTATGGCTACACCTTC; CDR3aa: CASSGDRNYGYTF
v_gene: TRBV6-5; abundance: .; j_gene: TRBJ1-1; d_gene: TRBD1; len: 16; CDR3nt: TGTGCCAGCAGTTATACTCGAGGGGGCGGTCTGACTGAAGCTTTCTTT; CDR3aa: CASSYTRGGGLTEAFF
v_gene: TRBV30; abundance: few; j_gene: TRBJ1-2; d_gene: .; len: 11; CDR3nt: TGTGCCTGCCAATCCGGGTATGGCTACACCTTC; CDR3aa: CACQSGYGYTF
v_gene: TRBV7-9; abundance: .; j_gene: TRBJ2-3; d_gene: TRBD2; len: 16; CDR3nt: TGTGCCAGCAGCCCCCGGACTAGCCCCCTCGGAGATACGCAGTATTTT; CDR3aa: CASSPRTSPLGDTQYF
v_gene: TRBV3-1/TRBV3-2; abundance: .; j_gene: TRBJ1-6; d_gene: TRBD1; len: 13; CDR3nt: TGTGCCAGCAGCCAAGGGGACAGGGGGCCCCTCCACTTT; CDR3aa: CASSQGDRGPLHF
v_gene: TRBV5-1; abundance: .; j_gene: TRBJ1-2; d_gene: .; len: 13; CDR3nt: TGCGCCAGCAGCTTGGAAGGGGTGGAGGGCTACACCTTC; CDR3aa: CASSLEGVEGYTF
v_gene: TRBV14; abundance: once; j_gene: TRBJ1-2; d_gene: .; len: 14; CDR3nt: TGTGCCAGCAGCCCCAGACGGGGGAACTATGGCTACACCTTC; CDR3aa: CASSPRRGNYGYTF
v_gene: TRBV19; abundance: .; j_gene: TRBJ2-3; d_gene: .; len: 15; CDR3nt: TGTGCCAGTAGTATAATGGGGGGGGCAGCAGATACGCAGTATTTT; CDR3aa: CASSIMGGAADTQYF
v_gene: TRBV3-1/TRBV3-2; abundance: .; j_gene: TRBJ1-2; d_gene: TRBD1; len: 11; CDR3nt: TGTGCCAGCGGACAGGGATATGGCTACACCTTC; CDR3aa: CASGQGYGYTF
v_gene: TRBV5-1; abundance: few; j_gene: TRBJ1-1; d_gene: .; len: 12; CDR3nt: TGCGCCAGCAGTGCAGGGAACACTGAAGCTTTCTTT; CDR3aa: CASSAGNTEAFF
v_gene: TRBV28; abundance: .; j_gene: TRBJ1-2; d_gene: .; len: 15; CDR3nt: TGTGCCAGCAGTCATAGCGGGACGGCAAACTATGGCTACACCTTC; CDR3aa: CASSHSGTANYGYTF
v_gene: TRBV9; abundance: .; j_gene: TRBJ2-5; d_gene: TRBD1; len: 17; CDR3nt: TGTGCCAGCAGCGTCGGGACAGGGGGCGCGGGAGGGGAGACCCAGTACTTC; CDR3aa: CASSVGTGGAGGETQYF
v_gene: TRBV19; abundance: once; j_gene: TRBJ1-1; d_gene: TRBD1; len: 15; CDR3nt: TGTGCCAACCTTATACAGGGGTCCCTTATCACTGAAGCTTTCTTT; CDR3aa: CANLIQGSLITEAFF
v_gene: TRBV9; abundance: .; j_gene: TRBJ2-4; d_gene: .; len: 15; CDR3nt: TGTGCCAGCAGCGTATCTGGTGGCATTAAAAACATTCAGTACTTC; CDR3aa: CASSVSGGIKNIQYF
v_gene: TRBV28; abundance: few; j_gene: TRBJ1-2; d_gene: .; len: 14; CDR3nt: TGTGCCAGCAGTTTAGACTGGCGGAGGTCTGGCTACACCTTC; CDR3aa: CASSLDWRRSGYTF
v_gene: TRBV19; abundance: few; j_gene: TRBJ2-1; d_gene: .; len: 13; CDR3nt: TGTGCCAGTACGAGGGAGGCTTACAATGAGCAGTTCTTC; CDR3aa: CASTREAYNEQFF
v_gene: TRBV19; abundance: .; j_gene: TRBJ2-2; d_gene: .; len: 16; CDR3nt: TGTGCCAGTAGTATACCCGGTATAGCGAACACCGGGGAGCTGTTTTTT; CDR3aa: CASSIPGIANTGELFF
v_gene: TRBV6-1; abundance: .; j_gene: TRBJ1-4; d_gene: .; len: 15; CDR3nt: TGTGCCAGCAGTGAGCAGGGGTCACCTTCCGAAAAACTGTTTTTT; CDR3aa: CASSEQGSPSEKLFF
v_gene: TRBV28; abundance: few; j_gene: TRBJ1-2; d_gene: .; len: 14; CDR3nt: TGTGCCAGCAGGGGAGGGACGGCACCTTATGGCTACACCTTC; CDR3aa: CASRGGTAPYGYTF
v_gene: TRBV12-3/TRBV12-4; abundance: .; j_gene: TRBJ1-2; d_gene: .; len: 13; CDR3nt: TGTGCCAGCAGTTTAGGCAGAAACTATGGCTACACCTTC; CDR3aa: CASSLGRNYGYTF
v_gene: TRBV28; abundance: .; j_gene: TRBJ1-5; d_gene: .; len: 14; CDR3nt: TGTGCCAGATCCAGGGTTAGGGTCAATCAGCCCCAGCATTTT; CDR3aa: CARSRVRVNQPQHF
v_gene: TRBV9; abundance: .; j_gene: TRBJ1-1; d_gene: .; len: 13; CDR3nt: TGTGCCAGCAGCGTAGTACTGAACGCTGAAGCTTTCTTT; CDR3aa: CASSVVLNAEAFF
v_gene: TRBV5-4; abundance: .; j_gene: TRBJ1-2; d_gene: .; len: 16; CDR3nt: TGTGCCAGCAGCTTGGACCCACAGGGTGGGGACTATGGCTACACCTTC; CDR3aa: CASSLDPQGGDYGYTF
v_gene: TRBV30; abundance: .; j_gene: TRBJ2-4; d_gene: .; len: 15; CDR3nt: TGTGCCTGGAGTGTACATGCGGGAGCCAAAAACATTCAGTACTTC; CDR3aa: CAWSVHAGAKNIQYF
v_gene: TRBV2; abundance: .; j_gene: TRBJ1-6; d_gene: .; len: 11; CDR3nt: TGTGCCAGCAGTGAGGCAGGGCCCCTCCACTTT; CDR3aa: CASSEAGPLHF
v_gene: TRBV15; abundance: once; j_gene: TRBJ2-1; d_gene: .; len: 14; CDR3nt: TGTGCCACCAGCAGAGATGGCGGGAACAATGAGCAGTTCTTC; CDR3aa: CATSRDGGNNEQFF
v_gene: TRBV19; abundance: .; j_gene: TRBJ2-7; d_gene: .; len: 13; CDR3nt: TGTGCCAGTAGTGTAAGCGCGCCCTACGAGCAGTACTTC; CDR3aa: CASSVSAPYEQYF
v_gene: TRBV5-4; abundance: .; j_gene: TRBJ1-1; d_gene: .; len: 14; CDR3nt: TGTGCCAGCAGCCTCCAGGGAAGGAACACTGAAGCTTTCTTT; CDR3aa: CASSLQGRNTEAFF
v_gene: TRBV7-2; abundance: .; j_gene: TRBJ2-3; d_gene: TRBD1; len: 17; CDR3nt: TGTGCCAGCAGCTTACCAATGGGACAGTCTAGCACAGATACGCAGTATTTT; CDR3aa: CASSLPMGQSSTDTQYF
v_gene: TRBV27; abundance: .; j_gene: TRBJ1-5; d_gene: .; len: 14; CDR3nt: TGTGCCAGCAGTTTATGGGGGGGGGATCAGCCCCAGCATTTT; CDR3aa: CASSLWGGDQPQHF
v_gene: TRBV29-1; abundance: .; j_gene: TRBJ2-7; d_gene: .; len: 13; CDR3nt: TGCAGCGCTGCCGGAGGGGGCAAATACGAGCAGTACTTC; CDR3aa: CSAAGGGKYEQYF
v_gene: TRBV5-4; abundance: .; j_gene: TRBJ2-5; d_gene: TRBD2; len: 16; CDR3nt: TGTGCCAGCAGCCCTAGAACTAGCGCCGGTGGGTTGGCCCAGTACTTC; CDR3aa: CASSPRTSAGGLAQYF
v_gene: TRBV6-4; abundance: few; j_gene: TRBJ2-1; d_gene: .; len: 14; CDR3nt: TGTGCCAGCAGTAAGAACGGGGAGAACAATGAGCAGTTCTTC; CDR3aa: CASSKNGENNEQFF
v_gene: TRBV5-5; abundance: .; j_gene: TRBJ2-3; d_gene: .; len: 12; CDR3nt: TGTGCCAGCAGCTTGCGGTCGGATACGCAGTATTTT; CDR3aa: CASSLRSDTQYF
v_gene: TRBV19; abundance: .; j_gene: TRBJ2-7; d_gene: TRBD1; len: 15; CDR3nt: TGTGCCAGCCCAAACAGGGGGCGCTTCTCCAACGAGCAGTACTTC; CDR3aa: CASPNRGRFSNEQYF
v_gene: TRBV5-6; abundance: .; j_gene: TRBJ1-6; d_gene: TRBD1; len: 15; CDR3nt: TGTGCCAGCACCCTACAACGGACAGGGACCTCACCCCTCCACTTT; CDR3aa: CASTLQRTGTSPLHF